This T cell receptor beta chain was obtained from a study of cytomegalovirus exposure and HLA in healthy donors. The data were produced by immunoSEQ multiplex PCR, yet TCRdb's version contains in-frame clones alone and is incomplete. Among about 200,000 clones listed, 80% to 85% were seen once. On this clone itself: No antigen is known for it.

Study results and limitations: First-cohort TCR clusters were later found to tend to co-occur in the 130 or so validation repertoires. A classifier reportedly called cytomegalovirus status with high sensitivity and specificity. Rarity marked most TCR sequences, yet some public TCRs occurred in many donors. Researchers counted 164 TCR beta chains as cytomegalovirus-associated.

Sequences were obtained from PBMCs. This sequence originates from a woman in her twenties or thirties in good health and CMV-seronegative.

The CDR3 DNA reads as TGTGCCAGCAGTTTAAGAGCGGGGGCCAACGAGCAGTACTTC. Translation: CASSLRAGANEQYF. The chain carries TRBV27 and TRBJ2-7; 8 bases align to TRBD2. The CDR3 covers 14 residues. The germline V gene has CDR1 MNHEY and CDR2 SMNVEV (reference sequence). Trimming removed 2 bases from V and 5 bases from J; junction bases left unmatched: 5.